Below, 3 T cell receptor beta chains from the same sample are listed, as sequenced in a study of shared clonotypes between healthy human individuals. Sequencing used immunoSEQ multiplex PCR; TCRdb keeps in-frame clones, though not all of them. The sample lists roughly 2 million clones; roughly 94% were seen once. The naive CD8 subset, CD45RO-negative cells positively selected for CCR7, excluded terminally differentiated effector memory CD45RA+ cells. Source material: naive CD8+ T cells sorted from blood. Receptors were obtained from a man between 18 and 35 years old in good health.

V and J are TRBV4-1 and TRBJ2-1; a weak D match, TRBD1 (6 bases). The CDR3 is 14 amino acids. Germline V CDR1 and CDR2: MGHRA, YSYEKL. V was trimmed by 4 bases and J by 10 bases, leaving 17 bases between them. The CDR3 protein is CASSPPRGSGEQFF. The DNA for the CDR3 is TGCGCCAGCAGCCCCCCAAGGGGGTCGGGCGAGCAGTTCTTC.

The chain couples TRBV7-8 to TRBJ2-1, with D tentatively TRBD1 (7 bases). The CDR3 sequence is 17 residues long. Trimming took off 4 bases at V and 7 bases at J, with 23 bases between the two ends. Per germline, CDR1 SGHVS and CDR2 FQNEAQ. The DNA for the CDR3 is TGTGCCAGCAGCTATGATACTCCGACAGGGACTCATAATGAGCAGTTCTTC. This translates into CASSYDTPTGTHNEQFF. The entire variable domain, with the rest obtained from reference TRBV7-8 and TRBJ2-1, is as follows: GAGVSQSPRYKVAKRGQDVALRCDPISGHVSLFWYQQALGQGPEFLTYFQNEAQLDKSGLPSDRFFAERPEGSVSTLKIQRTQQEDSAVYLCASSYDTPTGTHNEQFFGPGTRLTVL.

This rearrangement joins TRBV7-9 to TRBJ1-3, with 7 positions matching TRBD1. CDR1 is SEHNR and CDR2 is FQNEAQ in the germline V gene (reference sequence). The trim removed 5 bases at V and 2 bases at J, leaving 3 bases unmatched. The CDR3 length is 14 residues. The CDR3 bases are TGTGCCAGCAGCGAGACAGGGCCTGGAAACACCATATATTTT. Protein: CASSETGPGNTIYF.